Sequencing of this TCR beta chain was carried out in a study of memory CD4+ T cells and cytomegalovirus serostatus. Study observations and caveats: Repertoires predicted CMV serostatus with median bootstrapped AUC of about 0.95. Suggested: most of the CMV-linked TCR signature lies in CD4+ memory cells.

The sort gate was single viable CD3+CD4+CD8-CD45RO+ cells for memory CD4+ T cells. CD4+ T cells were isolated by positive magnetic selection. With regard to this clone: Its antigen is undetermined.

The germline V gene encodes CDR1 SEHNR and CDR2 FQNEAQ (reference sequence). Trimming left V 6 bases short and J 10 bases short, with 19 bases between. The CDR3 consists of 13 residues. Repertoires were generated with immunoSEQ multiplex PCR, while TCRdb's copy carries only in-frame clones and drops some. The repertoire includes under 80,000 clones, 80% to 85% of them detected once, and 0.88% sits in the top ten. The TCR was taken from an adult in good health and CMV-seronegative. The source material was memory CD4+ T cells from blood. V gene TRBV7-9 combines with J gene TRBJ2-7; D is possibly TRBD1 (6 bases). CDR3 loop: CASSPTSPGVQYF. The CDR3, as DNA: TGTGCCAGCAGTCCTACTTCCCCAGGGGTCCAGTACTTC.